The 27 T cell receptor beta chains in this list originate from one sample, sequenced in a study of beta chain features in type 1 diabetes. The antigens for these receptors are not known. Study-level results: There was a moderate but significant shortening of TCRB CDR3s in all four CD4+ subsets of Type 1 diabetes patients.

Isolated RNA was reverse transcribed in full, so expressed TCRB transcripts were sequenced. Sequenced by immunoSEQ multiplex PCR; TCRdb stores in-frame clones only, minus some. This sample has 500,000 to 650,000 clones, with around 12% found just once. The sequenced sample consisted of naive CD4+ T cells from blood. The receptors shown here come from a man aged 25-45 years with type 1 diabetes.

The V and J genes are TRBV4-3 and TRBJ2-2, with 7 bases matching TRBD2. From germline, CDR1 is LGHNA and CDR2 YSLEER. This CDR3 has 18 amino acids. Trimming cost V 2 bases and J 6 bases; bases outside gene matches: 15. CDR3 DNA sequence: TGCGCCAGCAGCCAATTTCAGAGAACGGGGGGTTCTGCCGGGGAGCTGTTTTTT. Its protein is CASSQFQRTGGSAGELFF.

The DNA of the CDR3 is TGTGCCAGCAGTCAGCGGGCCTCCTACAATGAGCAGTTCTTC. Its translation is CASSQRASYNEQFF. The J gene is TRBJ2-1, the V gene TRBV28, with TRBD2 as a possible D gene (6 bases). The CDR3 has 14 residues. V was clipped by 5 bases and J by 0 bases, with 8 bases between them. Germline CDR1 reads MDHEN; CDR2 reads SYDVKM.

J is TRBJ2-1 and V is TRBV5-1, with no clear D. The CDR3 has 16 residues. CDR1 and CDR2 from the germline V gene are SGHRS and YFSETQ. Trimming cost V 4 bases and J 8 bases, with 22 bases left between them. CDR3 in amino acids: CASSPDTTWGNYEQFF. In DNA form, the CDR3 reads TGCGCCAGCAGCCCTGACACCACCTGGGGAAACTATGAGCAGTTCTTC.

The chain has TRBV28 and TRBJ2-1; D uncertain. The germline V and J ends were trimmed by 6 bases and 0 bases, with 18 bases remaining between them. The CDR3 has 17 amino acids. The V gene's germline CDR1 is MDHEN and CDR2 SYDVKM. In DNA form, the CDR3 reads TGTGCCAGCAGCCCCACCTGGACCCTCTCCTCCTACAATGAGCAGTTCTTC. Translated, it gives CASSPTWTLSSYNEQFF.

The chain combines TRBV27 with TRBJ2-7; 11 bases line up with TRBD1. The CDR3 has 16 amino acids. Germline CDR1 reads MNHEY; CDR2 reads SMNVEV (reference sequence). With 4 bases clipped from V and 4 bases from J, the junction kept 9 bases outside the gene matches. The DNA for the CDR3 is TGTGCCAGCAGTTCGAGAGGGACAGGGGGTAGGTACGAGCAGTACTTC. It is translated as CASSSRGTGGRYEQYF.

This clone was picked up a small number of times. The rearrangement uses TRBV9 and TRBJ2-3; D unresolved. Trimming cost V 3 bases and J 5 bases, with 13 bases left between them. This CDR3 is 14 amino acids long. CDR1 SGDLS and CDR2 YYNGEE come from the germline V gene. The CDR3 DNA sequence: TGTGCCAGCAGCGAGAGGTCGGCTAGAGATACGCAGTATTTT. Encoded protein: CASSERSARDTQYF.

This clone has more than one count but fewer than ten. V and J are TRBV7-9 and TRBJ2-3, with 11 bases lining up with TRBD2. Germline CDR1 is SEHNR and CDR2 is FQNEAQ (reference sequence). The V gene end was trimmed by 3 bases and the J gene end by 0 bases; junction bases not matched to a gene: 8. The CDR3 loop spans 18 amino acids. DNA for the CDR3: TGTGCCAGCAGCTTCCCGACGCCTAGCGGGGGGAGCACAGATACGCAGTATTTT. It encodes CASSFPTPSGGSTDTQYF. The full variable domain, its missing parts supplied by reference TRBV7-9 and TRBJ2-3, is DTGVSQNPRHKITKRGQNVTFRCDPISEHNRLYWYRQTLGQGPEFLTYFQNEAQLEKSRLLSDRFSAERPKGSFSTLEIQRTEQGDSAMYLCASSFPTPSGGSTDTQYFGPGTRLTVL.

This clone was seen a few times. CDR3 sequence (DNA): TGTGCCAGCGGGCGACAGGCTAATGAAAAACTGTTTTTT. Its protein is CASGRQANEKLFF. The chain recombines TRBV6-5 with TRBJ1-4; a possible D gene is TRBD1 (6 bases). Trimming shortened V by 8 bases and J by 3 bases, and 10 bases separated the two germline ends. The CDR3 has 13 amino acids. CDR1 is MNHEY, CDR2 SVGAGI, per germline.

This chain uses TRBV6-5 with TRBJ2-3, with D possibly being TRBD1 (6 bases). CDR3 size: 14 residues. The V end was cut by 5 bases, the J end by 5 bases, with 14 bases between. Germline V lookup: CDR1 MNHEY, CDR2 SVGAGI. The CDR3 DNA follows: TGTGCCAGCAGTGCCAGGGGTGGTGGAGATACGCAGTATTTT. It translates to CASSARGGGDTQYF.

This clone has just a few counts. V usage is TRBV25-1 and J usage is TRBJ1-6; possibly TRBD1 for D (6 bases). The V gene's germline CDR1 is MGHDK and CDR2 SYGVNS. This CDR3 spans 12 amino acids. The ends were cut back, 6 bases at V and 8 bases at J, with 8 bases in the middle. The CDR3 loop reads CASRDSHSPLHF. The CDR3 DNA reads as TGTGCCAGCAGGGACAGTCATTCACCCCTCCACTTT.

The V call is TRBV7-2, the J call TRBJ2-6; tentative D call: TRBD1 (6 bases). The V end lost 5 bases, the J end lost 4 bases, and 9 bases lay between the germline ends. CDR1 and CDR2 (germline): SGHTA, FQGNSA. This CDR3 spans 14 amino acids. Here the CDR3 reads CASSQGYGANVLTF. The CDR3 nucleotides read TGTGCCAGCAGCCAGGGGTACGGGGCCAACGTCCTGACTTTC. Supplemented by reference TRBV7-2 and TRBJ2-6, the full variable domain reads GAGVSQSPSNKVTEKGKDVELRCDPISGHTALYWYRQSLGQGLEFLIYFQGNSAPDKSGLPSDRFSAERTGGSVSTLTIQRTQQEDSAVYLCASSQGYGANVLTFGAGSRLTVL.

This clone has more than one count but fewer than ten. This chain connects TRBV18 to TRBJ1-2; no clear D gene. V was trimmed by 5 bases and J by 2 bases, leaving 12 bases between them. The CDR3 spans 14 residues. Germline CDR1 KGHSH, CDR2 LQKENI. Written as DNA, the CDR3 is TGTGCCAGCTCATCAGACGCAGCCAACTATGGCTACACCTTC. Amino acids: CASSSDAANYGYTF.

CDR3 sequence reads: CASRGLETQYF. Here the CDR3 DNA reads TGTGCCAGCAGGGGTTTGGAGACCCAGTACTTC. This chain joins TRBV6-5 and TRBJ2-5; no firm D call. Germline V gene sequence: CDR1 MNHEY, CDR2 SVGAGI. Trimming pared 6 bases from V and 5 bases from J, leaving 7 bases between. The CDR3 length is 11 residues.

The chain links TRBV7-3 to TRBJ1-2; D might be TRBD1 (5 bases). The length of the CDR3 is 14 residues. V was pared by 2 bases and J by 6 bases, with 13 bases between. Germline CDR1 is SGHTA and CDR2 is FQGTGA. Here the CDR3 reads CASSLSHGADGYTF. The CDR3 DNA is TGTGCCAGCAGCTTATCCCACGGGGCGGATGGCTACACCTTC.

The chain uses TRBV28 and TRBJ1-2; D remains ambiguous. This CDR3 contains 12 residues. Germline V gene lookup returns CDR1 MDHEN and CDR2 SYDVKM. V was pared by 5 bases and J by 4 bases, with 8 bases between. Here the CDR3 reads CASSTQPYGYTF. CDR3 DNA: TGTGCCAGCAGTACCCAACCCTATGGCTACACCTTC.

The rearrangement links TRBV30 to TRBJ1-6, with unresolved D. The germline V and J ends were trimmed by 3 bases and 9 bases, with 12 bases remaining between them. The germline V gene has CDR1 GTSNPN and CDR2 SVGIG (reference sequence). The CDR3 has 13 residues. The CDR3 DNA follows: TGTGCCTGGAGGGCCCAGGCAGGTTCACCCCTCCACTTT. This gives the protein CAWRAQAGSPLHF.

The CDR3 loop reads CASSLSPGGNTDTQYF. The CDR3 DNA follows: TGTGCCAGCAGCTTAAGTCCGGGGGGCAACACAGATACGCAGTATTTT. The chain links TRBV9 to TRBJ2-3, with D perhaps TRBD2 (7 bases). Germline values: CDR1 SGDLS, CDR2 YYNGEE. The CDR3 has 16 residues. V lost 4 bases to trimming and J lost 2 bases, with 17 bases between them.

This clone turned up a few times. The chain has TRBV6-1 and TRBJ1-3; possible D gene TRBD1, 6 bases. Trimming shortened V by 3 bases and J by 0 bases, and 12 bases separated the two germline ends. The CDR3 length is 16 residues. Germline CDR1 and CDR2: MNHNS and SASEGT. CDR3 DNA: TGTGCCAGCAGTGACCTACAGGGCTTCTCTGGAAACACCATATATTTT. Protein: CASSDLQGFSGNTIYF.

The chain links TRBV20-1 to TRBJ1-1; D remains unclear. V lost 8 bases and J 3 bases, leaving 10 bases between the germline ends. This CDR3 is built from 11 residues. Germline V gene sequence: CDR1 DFQATT, CDR2 SNEGSKA (reference sequence). In DNA form, the CDR3 reads TGCAGTTCTGACCCTTACACTGAAGCTTTCTTT. Its protein product is CSSDPYTEAFF.

In this sample, this clone turned up many times. The chain has TRBV9 and TRBJ1-3, with D uncertain. CDR1 is SGDLS, CDR2 YYNGEE, per germline. This CDR3 contains 16 residues. The V end lost 4 bases, the J end lost 3 bases, and 17 bases lay between the germline ends. The CDR3 DNA reads TGTGCCAGCAGCCCCGAATTTGGGCTGGTTGGAAACACCATATATTTT. Protein product: CASSPEFGLVGNTIYF.

In this sample, this clone turned up a few times. This CDR3 is CASSAASSYEQYF. CDR3 DNA: TGTGCCAGCAGTGCTGCCAGTTCCTACGAGCAGTACTTC. The chain combines TRBV2 with TRBJ2-7; D ambiguous. Trimming removed 4 bases from V and 1 base from J, with 8 bases in between. The CDR3 is 13 amino acids. From germline, CDR1 is SNHLY and CDR2 FYNNEI.

The gene calls are TRBV29-1 and TRBJ2-3; 9 bases fit TRBD2. V lost 1 base to trimming and J lost 0 bases; unmatched junction nucleotides: 11. Germline loops: CDR1 SQVTM, CDR2 ANQGSEA. The CDR3 runs 18 residues. This CDR3 is CSVEARGSGGSSTDTQYF. The CDR3 DNA reads TGCAGCGTTGAAGCCCGGGGGAGCGGGGGGTCTAGCACAGATACGCAGTATTTT.

This clone was counted only a few times. The CDR3 nucleotides are TGTGCCAGCAGCTTACAGGGTCAAGAGACCCAGTACTTC. Its protein product is CASSLQGQETQYF. The rearrangement links TRBV5-5 to TRBJ2-5; possibly TRBD1 for D (6 bases). V dropped 2 bases and J dropped 2 bases, with 7 bases sitting between them. The CDR3 is made up of 13 amino acids. The germline V gene has CDR1 SGHKS and CDR2 YYEKEE (reference sequence).

This clone was seen more than once but under ten times. The chain is built from TRBV28 and TRBJ2-7; D is possibly TRBD1 (5 bases). The CDR3 loop spans 12 amino acids. V was clipped by 4 bases and J by 6 bases, with 10 bases between them. Looked up from germline, CDR1 is MDHEN and CDR2 is SYDVKM. This chain's CDR3 is CASSSQGSEQYF. Written as DNA, the CDR3 is TGTGCCAGCAGTTCGCAGGGATCCGAGCAGTACTTC.

The chain combines TRBV10-3 with TRBJ2-2, with 11 bases aligning to TRBD1. There are 14 residues in the CDR3. V lost 9 bases, J lost 7 bases, and 7 bases stayed unmatched. Germline V gene lookup returns CDR1 ENHRY and CDR2 SYGVKD. Written as DNA, the CDR3 is TGTGCCATATCCGGGACAGGGGGGATCGGGGAGCTGTTTTTT. It translates to CAISGTGGIGELFF.

This clone was seen a handful of times. The chain employs TRBV6-5 and TRBJ2-7, with D maybe TRBD1 (6 bases). The CDR3 totals 16 residues. V gave up 1 base and J gave up 2 bases, with 15 bases separating them. Germline CDR1 MNHEY, CDR2 SVGAGI. The CDR3 protein is CASSYFLSGDPYEQYF. The DNA of the CDR3 is TGTGCCAGCAGTTACTTTCTTTCAGGGGACCCCTACGAGCAGTACTTC.

A few counts support this clone. The chain combines TRBV18 with TRBJ2-1; 7 bases map to TRBD1. The V gene's germline CDR1 is KGHSH and CDR2 LQKENI. This CDR3 comprises 15 residues. Trimming took 0 bases from V and 6 from J; bases not matched to a gene: 5. The CDR3 here is CASSPPLAGGNEQFF. CDR3 coding DNA: TGTGCCAGCTCACCACCGTTGGCAGGGGGCAATGAGCAGTTCTTC.